These 21 T cell receptor beta chains came from one sample sequenced in a study of graft-versus-host responses after intestinal transplantation (dated by TCRdb to the early 2020s). Reading the label with the study, this specimen's time point is: cells obtained before transplantation from donor or recipient. No cognate antigen is known for these TCRs. Receptor amplification or capture employed the immunoSEQ multiplex PCR assay. Entries here come from immuneACCESS through TCRdb and include only in-frame sequences with V and J called. Some clones fail to appear in such tables; in the studies checked, an unresolved V gene covers under half of the shortfall, and the cause of the remainder is unknown. The sample table holds some 86,000 clones, of which 75% to 95% were seen once. The top ten clones comprise about 0.1% of the sample. Sequencing used unstimulated CD4+ T cells sorted from spleen or lymph node cells, obtained before intestinal transplant. The receptors stem from a human donor who received an intestinal transplant.

This chain joins TRBV6-5 and TRBJ1-2, with 9 bases identical to TRBD1. V lost 6 bases, J lost 3 bases, and 5 bases stayed unmatched. The CDR3 runs 14 residues. Per the germline V gene, CDR1 is MNHEY and CDR2 is SVGAGI. The CDR3 here is CASRRDRDYYGYTF. The CDR3 DNA reads as TGTGCCAGCAGACGGGACAGGGACTACTATGGCTACACCTTC.

The V gene is TRBV7-8, the J gene TRBJ1-2; perhaps TRBD1 as D (6 bases). The CDR3 is 15 residues long. The V end was cut by 1 base, the J end by 2 bases, with 11 bases between. Per the germline V gene, CDR1 is SGHVS and CDR2 is FQNEAQ. In nucleotides, the CDR3 is TGTGCCAGCAGCTTAGAGGGAGGGGGGAACTATGGCTACACCTTC. It translates to CASSLEGGGNYGYTF.

The chain is built from TRBV30 and TRBJ1-1; tentatively, D is TRBD1 (5 bases). This CDR3 spans 14 amino acids. The V end lost 5 bases, the J end lost 7 bases, and 20 bases lay between the germline ends. Germline CDR1 and CDR2: GTSNPN and SVGIG (reference sequence). The DNA of the CDR3 is TGTGCCTGGGGGCTTGGCAGGGTAGGGGTTGAAGCTTTCTTT. The encoded protein is CAWGLGRVGVEAFF.

This clone was counted a single time. The chain uses TRBV4-3 and TRBJ2-1; D might be TRBD2 (6 bases). V lost 1 base, J lost 0 bases, and 10 bases lay in between. The CDR3 spans 16 residues. Germline assignment: CDR1 LGHNA and CDR2 YSLEER. The CDR3 loop is CASSQVLGGSYNEQFF. The CDR3 nucleotides are TGCGCCAGCAGCCAAGTTTTGGGGGGCTCCTACAATGAGCAGTTCTTC.

The J gene is TRBJ1-1, the V gene TRBV18, with D perhaps matching TRBD1 (6 bases). The CDR3 consists of 12 residues. Germline values: CDR1 KGHSH, CDR2 LQKENI. Trimming took off 4 bases at V and 8 bases at J, with 11 bases between the two ends. The CDR3 protein is CASSLLQGEAFF. The CDR3 DNA follows: TGTGCCAGCTCACTACTACAGGGAGAAGCTTTCTTT.

The rearrangement links TRBV19 to TRBJ2-3, with a weak D call TRBD1 (5 bases). Germline loops: CDR1 LNHDA, CDR2 SQIVND (reference sequence). The CDR3 has 14 residues. Trimming took 2 bases from V and 4 from J, leaving 10 bases between them. The CDR3 spells CASSIMTAPDTQYF. Written as DNA, the CDR3 is TGTGCCAGTAGTATAATGACAGCCCCAGATACGCAGTATTTT.

This clone appeared once. The J gene is TRBJ1-6, the V gene TRBV7-9, with D perhaps matching TRBD1 (5 bases). Trimming removed 3 bases from V and 9 bases from J, with 12 bases in between. CDR1 is SEHNR and CDR2 is FQNEAQ in the germline V gene (reference sequence). The CDR3 is made up of 14 amino acids. CDR3 loop: CASSFLGEGSPLHF. The CDR3 region has the DNA TGTGCCAGCAGCTTTTTGGGGGAGGGTTCACCCCTCCACTTT.

This clone appeared a single time. CDR3 region: CSARPGQEAFF. CDR3 sequence (DNA): TGCAGTGCTAGACCAGGACAGGAAGCTTTCTTT. V usage is TRBV20-1 and J usage is TRBJ1-1, with a possible D match to TRBD1 (6 bases). Germline V lookup: CDR1 DFQATT, CDR2 SNEGSKA (reference sequence). V lost 2 bases and J 8 bases, leaving 9 bases between the germline ends. This CDR3 has 11 residues.

This rearrangement joins TRBV5-8 to TRBJ2-5; 9 bases align to TRBD2. Germline-derived CDR1 and CDR2 are SGHTS and YDEGEE. V dropped 0 bases and J dropped 4; count of bases not matched to a gene: 10. The CDR3 length is 17 residues. CDR3 protein: CASSLVRSGGPGETQYF. In nucleotides, the CDR3 is TGTGCCAGCAGCTTGGTTCGGAGCGGGGGGCCGGGAGAGACCCAGTACTTC.

The J gene is TRBJ1-1, the V gene TRBV18, with 7 bases matching TRBD1. V lost 0 bases, J lost 3 bases, and 4 bases stayed unmatched. Germline values: CDR1 KGHSH, CDR2 LQKENI. CDR3 size: 15 residues. CDR3 residues: CASSPPGTVDTEAFF. CDR3 DNA: TGTGCCAGCTCACCACCTGGGACAGTGGACACTGAAGCTTTCTTT.

The chain is built from TRBV7-2 and TRBJ2-7; no clear D gene. V was shortened by 8 bases and J by 4 bases, with 15 bases between the two germline ends. The CDR3 contains 13 residues. Germline values: CDR1 SGHTA, CDR2 FQGNSA. This CDR3 is CASSLTHEYEQYF. Written as DNA, the CDR3 is TGTGCCAGCTCCTTGACACACGAGTACGAGCAGTACTTC.

V usage is TRBV5-1 and J usage is TRBJ2-1; 9 bases match TRBD1. V dropped 1 base and J dropped 4; count of bases not matched to a gene: 15. This CDR3 is 19 amino acids long. In germline, CDR1 is SGHRS, CDR2 YFSETQ. This CDR3 is CASSLFSSAGTGTYNEQFF. DNA for the CDR3: TGCGCCAGCAGCTTGTTCTCTTCAGCCGGGACAGGGACTTACAATGAGCAGTTCTTC. Full variable domain (outside the CDR3, taken from reference TRBV5-1 and TRBJ2-1): KAGVTQTPRYLIKTRGQQVTLSCSPISGHRSVSWYQQTPGQGLQFLFEYFSETQRNKGNFPGRFSGRQFSNSRSEMNVSTLELGDSALYLCASSLFSSAGTGTYNEQFFGPGTRLTVL.

V is TRBV6-5 and J is TRBJ1-2; D is uncertain. CDR1 MNHEY and CDR2 SVGAGI come from the germline V gene. CDR3 length equals 12 residues. The V gene lost 6 bases and the J gene lost 8 bases, with 13 bases spanning the gap. CDR3 nucleotides: TGTGCCAGCAGCTCCGGTTCATGGGGCTACACCTTC. This codes for CASSSGSWGYTF.

V usage is TRBV7-2 and J usage is TRBJ2-1, with 7 nucleotides matching TRBD1. The junction had 5 bases not matched to a gene; V was cut back by 4 bases and J by 8 bases. This CDR3 has 13 amino acids. Per germline, CDR1 SGHTA and CDR2 FQGNSA. The CDR3 protein is CASSSKTGYEQFF. The CDR3 DNA follows: TGTGCCAGCAGCTCCAAGACAGGGTATGAGCAGTTCTTC.

The V call is TRBV11-3, the J call TRBJ1-1, with a tentative D call TRBD1 (6 bases). CDR1 and CDR2 (germline): SGHNT, YENEEA. The V end was cut by 2 bases, the J end by 4 bases, with 17 bases between. CDR3 length: 16 residues. The CDR3 DNA follows: TGTGCCAGCAGCTTATTCAGGGGCAAGGGGTTCACTGAAGCTTTCTTT. It is translated as CASSLFRGKGFTEAFF. Together with reference TRBV11-3 and TRBJ1-1, the CDR3 gives the full variable domain: EAGVVQSPRYKIIEKKQPVAFWCNPISGHNTLYWYLQNLGQGPELLIRYENEEAVDDSQLPKDRFSAERLKGVDSTLKIQPAELGDSAVYLCASSLFRGKGFTEAFFGQGTRLTVV.

This clone has just a few counts. The chain has TRBV6-6 and TRBJ2-7, with D possibly being TRBD2 (6 bases). This CDR3 has 14 amino acids. In germline, CDR1 is MNHNY, CDR2 SVGAGI (reference sequence). The V and J ends lost 5 bases and 5 bases respectively, with 16 bases between them. CDR3: CASSGPGTAHEQYF. CDR3 nucleotides: TGTGCCAGCAGTGGACCCGGGACTGCTCACGAGCAGTACTTC.

This rearrangement joins TRBV30 to TRBJ1-2; TRBD1 aligns across 7 bases. This CDR3 spans 17 amino acids. The germline V gene encodes CDR1 GTSNPN and CDR2 SVGIG (reference sequence). After removal of 2 bases from V and 6 bases from J, the junction contained 18 bases not matched to a gene. CDR3: CAWSRYPAGQEEDGYTF. The CDR3, as DNA: TGTGCCTGGAGTCGGTATCCAGCTGGACAGGAGGAAGATGGCTACACCTTC.

The V and J genes are TRBV11-2 and TRBJ2-7; 8 nucleotides align to TRBD1. After removal of 1 base from V and 4 bases from J, the junction contained 6 bases not matched to a gene. This CDR3 is built from 15 residues. CDR1 and CDR2 from the germline V gene are SGHAT and FQNNGV. The CDR3 nucleotides read TGTGCCAGCAGCTTAGCTGCGACAGGGGAATACGAGCAGTACTTC. It yields the protein CASSLAATGEYEQYF.

This CDR3 reads CAISDQGTVQPQHF. In DNA form, the CDR3 reads TGTGCCATCAGTGATCAGGGAACAGTCCAGCCCCAGCATTTT. This rearrangement joins TRBV10-3 to TRBJ1-5; a weak D match, TRBD1 (5 bases). The CDR3 loop spans 14 amino acids. V lost 3 bases to trimming and J lost 7 bases, with 13 bases between them. The germline V gene has CDR1 ENHRY and CDR2 SYGVKD.

The sample holds a few counts of this clone. The chain combines TRBV4-1 with TRBJ1-6; the match to TRBD1 covers 9 bases. V dropped 0 bases and J dropped 0; count of bases not matched to a gene: 6. Germline values: CDR1 MGHRA, CDR2 YSYEKL. The CDR3 covers 19 residues. CDR3 sequence (DNA): TGCGCCAGCAGCCAAGATAGCGGGACAGGGAGCTCCTATAATTCACCCCTCCACTTT. It yields the protein CASSQDSGTGSSYNSPLHF.

The rearrangement uses TRBV5-1 and TRBJ1-6; 9 bases line up with TRBD1. J gave up 13 bases and V 4 bases, and 3 bases lay outside the gene matches. This CDR3 contains 12 residues. Per germline, CDR1 SGHRS and CDR2 YFSETQ. CDR3 in DNA: TGCGCCAGCAGCAGAGACAGGGGGCCCCTCCACTTT. Protein sequence: CASSRDRGPLHF.